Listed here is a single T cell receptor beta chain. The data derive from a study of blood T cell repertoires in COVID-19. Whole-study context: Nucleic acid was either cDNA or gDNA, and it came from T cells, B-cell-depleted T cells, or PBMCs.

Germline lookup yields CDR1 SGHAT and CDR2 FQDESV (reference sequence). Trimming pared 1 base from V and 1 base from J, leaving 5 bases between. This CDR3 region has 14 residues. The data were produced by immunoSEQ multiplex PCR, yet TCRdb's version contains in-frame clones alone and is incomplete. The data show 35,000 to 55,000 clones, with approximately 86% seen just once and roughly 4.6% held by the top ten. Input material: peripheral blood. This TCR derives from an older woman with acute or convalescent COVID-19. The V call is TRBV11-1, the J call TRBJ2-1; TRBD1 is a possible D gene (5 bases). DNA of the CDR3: TGTGCCAGCAGCTTAGAGGGGTCCTACAATGAGCAGTTCTTC. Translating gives CASSLEGSYNEQFF.